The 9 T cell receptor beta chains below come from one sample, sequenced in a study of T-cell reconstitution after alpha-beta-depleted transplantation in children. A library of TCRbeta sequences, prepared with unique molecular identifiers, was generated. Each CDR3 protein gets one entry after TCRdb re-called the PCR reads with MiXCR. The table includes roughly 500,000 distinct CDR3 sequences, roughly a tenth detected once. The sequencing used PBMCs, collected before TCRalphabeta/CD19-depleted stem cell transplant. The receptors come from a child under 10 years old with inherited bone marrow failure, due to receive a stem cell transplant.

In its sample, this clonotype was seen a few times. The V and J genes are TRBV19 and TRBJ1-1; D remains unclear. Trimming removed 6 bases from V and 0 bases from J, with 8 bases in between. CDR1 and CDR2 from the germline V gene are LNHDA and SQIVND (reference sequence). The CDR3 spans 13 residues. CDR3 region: CASRNGLNTEAFF. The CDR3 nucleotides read TGTGCCAGTAGGAACGGACTGAACACTGAAGCTTTCTTT.

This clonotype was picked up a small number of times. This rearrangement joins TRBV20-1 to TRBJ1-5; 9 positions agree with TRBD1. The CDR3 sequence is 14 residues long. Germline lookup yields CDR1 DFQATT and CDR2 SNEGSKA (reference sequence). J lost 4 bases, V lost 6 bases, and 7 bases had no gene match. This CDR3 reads CSAQDRGGNQPQHF. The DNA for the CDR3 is TGCAGTGCCCAAGACAGGGGGGGTAATCAGCCCCAGCATTTT.

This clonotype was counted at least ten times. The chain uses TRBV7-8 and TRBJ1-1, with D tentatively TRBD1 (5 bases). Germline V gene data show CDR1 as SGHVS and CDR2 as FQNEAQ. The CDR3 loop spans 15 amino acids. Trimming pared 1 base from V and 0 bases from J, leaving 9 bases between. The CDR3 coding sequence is TGTGCCAGCAGCTTAGGTGACAGAATGAACACTGAAGCTTTCTTT. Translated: CASSLGDRMNTEAFF.

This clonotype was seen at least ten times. CDR3 sequence (DNA): TGTGCCACCAGTGATTGGGACAGCCACATTCAGTACTTC. Amino acid sequence: CATSDWDSHIQYF. The chain combines TRBV24-1 with TRBJ2-4, with 7 bases fitting TRBD1. The V and J ends lost 2 bases and 8 bases, in that order; junction bases with no gene match: 2. The germline gives CDR1 KGHDR, CDR2 SFDVKD. The CDR3 spans 13 residues.

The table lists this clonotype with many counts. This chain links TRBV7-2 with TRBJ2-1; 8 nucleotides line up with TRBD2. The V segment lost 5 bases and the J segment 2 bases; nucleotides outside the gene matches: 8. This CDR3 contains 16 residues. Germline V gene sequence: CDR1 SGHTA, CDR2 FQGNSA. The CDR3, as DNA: TGTGCCAGCAGCGACGGGACTAGGAACCCCTACAATGAGCAGTTCTTC. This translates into CASSDGTRNPYNEQFF.

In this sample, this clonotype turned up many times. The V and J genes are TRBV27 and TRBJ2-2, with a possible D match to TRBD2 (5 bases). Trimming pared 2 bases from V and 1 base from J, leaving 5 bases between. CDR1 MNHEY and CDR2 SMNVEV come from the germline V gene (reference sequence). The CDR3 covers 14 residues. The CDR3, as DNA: TGTGCCAGCAGTTTAAGCGGGAACACCGGGGAGCTGTTTTTT. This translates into CASSLSGNTGELFF.

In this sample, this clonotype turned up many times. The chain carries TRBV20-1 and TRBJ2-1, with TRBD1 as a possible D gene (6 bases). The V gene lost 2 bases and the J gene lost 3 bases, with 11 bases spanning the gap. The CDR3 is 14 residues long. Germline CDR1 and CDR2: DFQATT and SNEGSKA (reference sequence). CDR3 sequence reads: CSARTGTLYNEQFF. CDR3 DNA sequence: TGCAGTGCTAGAACCGGGACACTCTACAATGAGCAGTTCTTC.

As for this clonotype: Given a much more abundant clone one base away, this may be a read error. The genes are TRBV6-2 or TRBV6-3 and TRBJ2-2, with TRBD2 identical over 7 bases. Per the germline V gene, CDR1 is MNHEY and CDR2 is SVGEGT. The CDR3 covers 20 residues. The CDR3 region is CASSYGSWEVGGEDTGDLFF. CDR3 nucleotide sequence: TGTGCCAGCAGTTATGGATCGTGGGAGGTTGGGGGGGAGGACACCGGGGACCTGTTTTTT.

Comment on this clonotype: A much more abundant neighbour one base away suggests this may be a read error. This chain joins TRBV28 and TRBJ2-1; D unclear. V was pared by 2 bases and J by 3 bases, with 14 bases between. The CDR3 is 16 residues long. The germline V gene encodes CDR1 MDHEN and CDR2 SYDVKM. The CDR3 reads CASSLRAVSCYNEQFF. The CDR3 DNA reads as TGTGCCAGCAGTTTAAGGGCCGTTAGCTGCTACAATGAGCAGTTCTTC.